This entry concerns a single TCR beta chain. Antigen specificity is unknown. The assay was immunoSEQ multiplex PCR, and TCRdb's table has in-frame clones only and misses some. The sample carries roughly 130,000 clones, 79% recorded once. This entry is derived from a study of cytotoxic CD8 clonotypes in ibrutinib-treated CLL. Study in general: The group held 11 to 12 relapsed/refractory and around 14 treatment-naive patients, with roughly 17 IGHV unmutated. Productive templates averaged approximately 260,000 per sample, and productive rearrangements 85,000 to 95,000.

Broader study findings: Higher circulating CD8+ T-cell counts strongly accompanied higher baseline clonality, above age-matched healthy donors. Clonality increased with ibrutinib response but returned toward baseline at progression.

This specimen consisted of PBMCs, obtained after 12 months of ibrutinib treatment. This clonotype originated in a human donor with chronic lymphocytic leukemia.

In DNA, the CDR3 is TGCGCCAGCAGCCAAAAAGCCGTAGCGGAACAATACAATGAGCAGTTCTTC. As protein: CASSQKAVAEQYNEQFF. The chain recombines TRBV4-1 with TRBJ2-1, with TRBD2 as a possible D gene (6 bases). The germline CDR1 and CDR2 sequences are MGHRA and YSYEKL. V was trimmed by 2 bases and J by 4 bases, leaving 18 bases between them. The CDR3 is made up of 17 amino acids.